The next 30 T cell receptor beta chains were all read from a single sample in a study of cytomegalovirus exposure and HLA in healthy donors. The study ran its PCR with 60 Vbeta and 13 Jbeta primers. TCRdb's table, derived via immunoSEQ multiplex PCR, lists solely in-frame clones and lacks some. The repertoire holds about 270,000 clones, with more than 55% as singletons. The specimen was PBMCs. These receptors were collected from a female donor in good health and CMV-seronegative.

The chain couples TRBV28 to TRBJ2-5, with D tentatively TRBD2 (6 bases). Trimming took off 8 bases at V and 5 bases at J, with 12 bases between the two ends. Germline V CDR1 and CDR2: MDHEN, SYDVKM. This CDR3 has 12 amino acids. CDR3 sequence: CASRPGGETQYF. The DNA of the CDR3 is TGTGCCAGCCGTCCTGGGGGGGAGACCCAGTACTTC.

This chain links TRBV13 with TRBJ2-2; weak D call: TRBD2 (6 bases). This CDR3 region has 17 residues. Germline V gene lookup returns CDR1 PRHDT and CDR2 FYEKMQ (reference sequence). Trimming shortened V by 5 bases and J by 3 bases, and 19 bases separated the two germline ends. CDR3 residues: CASSIYSGGPYTGELFF. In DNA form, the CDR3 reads TGTGCCAGCAGCATCTATAGCGGAGGCCCGTACACCGGGGAGCTGTTTTTT.

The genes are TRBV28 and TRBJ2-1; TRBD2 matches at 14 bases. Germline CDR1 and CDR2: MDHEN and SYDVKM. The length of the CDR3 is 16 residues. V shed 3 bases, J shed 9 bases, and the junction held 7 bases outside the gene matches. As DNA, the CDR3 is TGTGCCAGCAGTTTGCAGGGACTAGCGGGAGTTAGTGAGCAGTTCTTC. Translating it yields CASSLQGLAGVSEQFF.

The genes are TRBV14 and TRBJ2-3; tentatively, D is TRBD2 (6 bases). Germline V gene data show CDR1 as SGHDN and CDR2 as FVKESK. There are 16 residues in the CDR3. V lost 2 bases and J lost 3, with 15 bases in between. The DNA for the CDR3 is TGTGCCAGCAGCCAAAAACCGGGACTCCTTACAGATACGCAGTATTTT. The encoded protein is CASSQKPGLLTDTQYF.

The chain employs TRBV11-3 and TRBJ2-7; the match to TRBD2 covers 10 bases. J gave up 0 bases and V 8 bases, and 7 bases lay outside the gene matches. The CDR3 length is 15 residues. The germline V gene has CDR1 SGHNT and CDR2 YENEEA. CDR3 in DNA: TGTGCCAGCTCGGTAGCGGGAGGTTACTCCTACGAGCAGTACTTC. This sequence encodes CASSVAGGYSYEQYF. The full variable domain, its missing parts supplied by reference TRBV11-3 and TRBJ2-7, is EAGVVQSPRYKIIEKKQPVAFWCNPISGHNTLYWYLQNLGQGPELLIRYENEEAVDDSQLPKDRFSAERLKGVDSTLKIQPAELGDSAVYLCASSVAGGYSYEQYFGPGTRLTVT.

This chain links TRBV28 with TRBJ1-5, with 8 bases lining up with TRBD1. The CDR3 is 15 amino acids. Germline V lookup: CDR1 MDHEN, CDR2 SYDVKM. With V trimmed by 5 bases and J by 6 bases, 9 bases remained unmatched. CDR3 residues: CASSPGQGLGQPQHF. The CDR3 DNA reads TGTGCCAGCAGTCCCGGACAGGGATTAGGTCAGCCCCAGCATTTT.

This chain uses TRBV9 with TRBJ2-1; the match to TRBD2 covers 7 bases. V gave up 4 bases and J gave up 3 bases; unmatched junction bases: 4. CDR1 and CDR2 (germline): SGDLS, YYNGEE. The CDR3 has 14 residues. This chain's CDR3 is CASSSGDYYNEQFF. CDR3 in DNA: TGTGCCAGCAGCTCTGGGGACTACTACAATGAGCAGTTCTTC.

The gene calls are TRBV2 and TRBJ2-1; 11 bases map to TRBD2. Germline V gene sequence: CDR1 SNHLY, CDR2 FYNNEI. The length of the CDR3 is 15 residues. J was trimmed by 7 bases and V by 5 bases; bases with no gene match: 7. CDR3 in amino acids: CASSPTSGSANEQFF. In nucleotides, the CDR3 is TGTGCCAGCAGTCCTACTAGCGGGAGTGCTAATGAGCAGTTCTTC.

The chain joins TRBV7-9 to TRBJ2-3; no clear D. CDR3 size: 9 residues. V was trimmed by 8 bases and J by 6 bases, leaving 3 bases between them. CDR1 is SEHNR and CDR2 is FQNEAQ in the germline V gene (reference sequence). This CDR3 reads CASPDTQYF. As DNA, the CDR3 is TGTGCCAGCCCTGATACGCAGTATTTT.

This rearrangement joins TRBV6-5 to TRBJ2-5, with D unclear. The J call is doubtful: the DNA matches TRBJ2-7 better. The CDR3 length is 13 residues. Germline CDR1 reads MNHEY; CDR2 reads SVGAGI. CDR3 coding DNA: TGTGCCAGCAGTTACTCGAACGCCTACGAGCAGTACTTC. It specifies CASSYSNAYEQYF.

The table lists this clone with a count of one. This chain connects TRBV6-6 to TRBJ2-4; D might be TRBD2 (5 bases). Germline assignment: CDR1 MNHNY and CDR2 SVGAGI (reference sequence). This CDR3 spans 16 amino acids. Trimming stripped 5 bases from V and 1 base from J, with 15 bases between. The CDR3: CASSPLYSGAKNIQYF. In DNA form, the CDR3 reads TGTGCCAGCAGTCCCCTCTATTCGGGGGCCAAAAACATTCAGTACTTC.

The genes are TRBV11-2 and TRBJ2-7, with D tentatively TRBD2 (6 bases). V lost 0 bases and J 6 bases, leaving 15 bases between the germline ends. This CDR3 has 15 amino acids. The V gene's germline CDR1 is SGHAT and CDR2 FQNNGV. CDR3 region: CASSLDGATSGEQYF. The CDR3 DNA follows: TGTGCCAGCAGCTTAGATGGGGCGACTAGTGGCGAGCAGTACTTC.

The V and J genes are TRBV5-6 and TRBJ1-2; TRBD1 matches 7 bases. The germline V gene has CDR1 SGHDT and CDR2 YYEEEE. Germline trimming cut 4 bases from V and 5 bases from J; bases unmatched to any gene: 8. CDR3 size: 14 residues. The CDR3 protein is CASSGGQQLYGYTF. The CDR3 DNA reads TGTGCCAGCAGCGGGGGACAGCAACTTTATGGCTACACCTTC.

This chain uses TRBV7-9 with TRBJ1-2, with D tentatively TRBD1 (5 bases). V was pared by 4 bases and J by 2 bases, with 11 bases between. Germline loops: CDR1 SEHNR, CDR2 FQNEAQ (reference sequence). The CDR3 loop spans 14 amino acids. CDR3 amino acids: CASSSRQLNYGYTF. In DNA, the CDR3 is TGTGCCAGCAGCTCCCGACAGTTGAACTATGGCTACACCTTC.

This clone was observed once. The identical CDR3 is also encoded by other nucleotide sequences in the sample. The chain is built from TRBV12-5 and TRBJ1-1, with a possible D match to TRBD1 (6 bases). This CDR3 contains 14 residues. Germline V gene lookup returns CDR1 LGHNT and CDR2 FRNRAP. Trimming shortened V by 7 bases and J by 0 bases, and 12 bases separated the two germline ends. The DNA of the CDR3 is TGTGCTAGTGCCCCGGGGGGCCTGAACACTGAAGCTTTCTTT. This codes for CASAPGGLNTEAFF.

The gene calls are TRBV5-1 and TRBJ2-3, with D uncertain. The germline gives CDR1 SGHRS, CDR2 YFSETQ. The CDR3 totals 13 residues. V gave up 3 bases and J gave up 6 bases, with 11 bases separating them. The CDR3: CASSSAGVDTQYF. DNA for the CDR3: TGCGCCAGCAGCTCCGCCGGAGTTGATACGCAGTATTTT.

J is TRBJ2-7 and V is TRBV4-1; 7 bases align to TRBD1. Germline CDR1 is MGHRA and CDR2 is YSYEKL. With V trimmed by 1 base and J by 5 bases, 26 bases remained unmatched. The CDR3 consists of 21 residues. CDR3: CASSQARRTGPMQKFVHEQYF. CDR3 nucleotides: TGCGCCAGCAGCCAAGCCCGGCGGACAGGCCCTATGCAGAAATTCGTCCACGAGCAGTACTTC.

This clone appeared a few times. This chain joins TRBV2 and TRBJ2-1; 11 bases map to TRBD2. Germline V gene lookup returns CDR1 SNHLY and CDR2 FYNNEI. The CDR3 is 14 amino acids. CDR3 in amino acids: CAILPTSGSNEQFF. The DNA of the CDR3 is TGTGCGATCCTGCCTACTAGCGGGAGCAATGAGCAGTTCTTC.

The CDR3 region is CASSFPGTGDDEQFF. CDR3 DNA: TGTGCCAGCAGTTTCCCCGGGACAGGGGATGATGAGCAGTTCTTC. V is TRBV28 and J is TRBJ2-1, with TRBD1 identical over 10 bases. Per the germline V gene, CDR1 is MDHEN and CDR2 is SYDVKM. V dropped 3 bases and J dropped 8; count of bases not matched to a gene: 7. The CDR3 spans 15 residues.

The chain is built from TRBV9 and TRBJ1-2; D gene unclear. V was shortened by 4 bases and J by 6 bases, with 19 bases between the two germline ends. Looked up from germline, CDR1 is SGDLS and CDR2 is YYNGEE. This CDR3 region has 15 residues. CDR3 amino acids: CASSPGALSLNGYTF. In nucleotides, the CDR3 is TGTGCCAGCAGCCCCGGTGCTCTGAGCCTAAATGGCTACACCTTC.

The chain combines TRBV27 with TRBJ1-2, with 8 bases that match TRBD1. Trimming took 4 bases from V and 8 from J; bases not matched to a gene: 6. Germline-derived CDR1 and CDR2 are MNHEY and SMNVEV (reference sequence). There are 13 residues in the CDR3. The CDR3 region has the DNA TGTGCCAGCAGTTCCAGGGGGCTAGGGGGCTACACCTTC. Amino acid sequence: CASSSRGLGGYTF.

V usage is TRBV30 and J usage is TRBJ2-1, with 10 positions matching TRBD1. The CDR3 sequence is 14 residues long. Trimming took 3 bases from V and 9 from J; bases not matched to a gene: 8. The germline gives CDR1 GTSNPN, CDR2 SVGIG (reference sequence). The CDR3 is CAWSPGQGPGEQFF. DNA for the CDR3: TGTGCCTGGAGCCCGGGACAGGGGCCGGGTGAGCAGTTCTTC.

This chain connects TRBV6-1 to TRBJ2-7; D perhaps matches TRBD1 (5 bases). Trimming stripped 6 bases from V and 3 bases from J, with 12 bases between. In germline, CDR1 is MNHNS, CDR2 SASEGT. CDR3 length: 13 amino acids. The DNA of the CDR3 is TGTGCCAGCAGGGAACTTGACAGCTACGAGCAGTACTTC. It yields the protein CASRELDSYEQYF.

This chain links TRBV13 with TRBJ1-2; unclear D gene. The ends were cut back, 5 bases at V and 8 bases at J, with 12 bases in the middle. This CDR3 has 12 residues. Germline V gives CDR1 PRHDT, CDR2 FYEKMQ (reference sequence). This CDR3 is CASSLLVGGYTF. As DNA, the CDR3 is TGTGCCAGCAGCCTCCTGGTCGGGGGCTACACCTTC.

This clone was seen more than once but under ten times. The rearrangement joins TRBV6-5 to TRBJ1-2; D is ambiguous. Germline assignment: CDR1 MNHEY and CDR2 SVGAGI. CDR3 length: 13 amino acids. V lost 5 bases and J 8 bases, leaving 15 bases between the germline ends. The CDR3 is CASSPPSALGYTF. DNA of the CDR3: TGTGCCAGCAGTCCCCCCAGCGCTTTGGGCTACACCTTC.

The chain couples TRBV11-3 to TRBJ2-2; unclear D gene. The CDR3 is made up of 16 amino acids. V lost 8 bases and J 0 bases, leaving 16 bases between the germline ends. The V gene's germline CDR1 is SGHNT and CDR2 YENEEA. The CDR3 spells CASRKVGFTNTGELFF. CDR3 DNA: TGTGCCAGCCGTAAAGTGGGCTTCACGAACACCGGGGAGCTGTTTTTT.

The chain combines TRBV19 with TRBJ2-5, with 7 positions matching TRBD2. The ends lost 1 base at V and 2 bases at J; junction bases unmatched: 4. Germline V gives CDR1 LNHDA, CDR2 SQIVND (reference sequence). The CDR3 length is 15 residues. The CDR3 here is CASSIGLAAQETQYF. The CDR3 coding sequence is TGTGCCAGTAGTATAGGGCTAGCGGCACAAGAGACCCAGTACTTC. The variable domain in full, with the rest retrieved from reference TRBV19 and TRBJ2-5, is DGGITQSPKYLFRKEGQNVTLSCEQNLNHDAMYWYRQDPGQGLRLIYYSQIVNDFQKGDIAEGYSVSREKKESFPLTVTSAQKNPTAFYLCASSIGLAAQETQYFGPGTRLLVL.

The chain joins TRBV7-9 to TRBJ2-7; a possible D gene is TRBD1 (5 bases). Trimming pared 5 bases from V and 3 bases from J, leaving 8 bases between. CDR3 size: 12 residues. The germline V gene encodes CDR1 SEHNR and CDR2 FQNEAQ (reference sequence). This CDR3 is CASSRQLYEQYF. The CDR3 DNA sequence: TGTGCCAGCAGCCGACAGCTCTACGAGCAGTACTTC.

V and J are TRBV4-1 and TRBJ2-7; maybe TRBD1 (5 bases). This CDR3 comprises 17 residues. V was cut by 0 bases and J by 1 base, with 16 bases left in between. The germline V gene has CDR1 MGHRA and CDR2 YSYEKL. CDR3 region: CASSQEATGGQSYEQYF. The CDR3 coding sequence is TGCGCCAGCAGCCAAGAGGCAACAGGTGGCCAGTCCTACGAGCAGTACTTC.

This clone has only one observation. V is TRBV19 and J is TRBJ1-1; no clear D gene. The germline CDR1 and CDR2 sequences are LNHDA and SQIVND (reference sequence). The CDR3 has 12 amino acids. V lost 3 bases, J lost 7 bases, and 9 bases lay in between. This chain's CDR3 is CASSIAGNEAFF. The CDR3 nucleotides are TGTGCCAGTAGTATTGCCGGGAATGAAGCTTTCTTT.